This T cell receptor beta chain is from a study of blood T cell repertoires in COVID-19. Study-level background: Acute-phase and convalescent COVID-19 samples originated in the United States, Italy and Spain. Sample material is recorded as cDNA or gDNA derived from T cells, B-cell-depleted T cells, or PBMCs.

In the authors' workflow: Nucleated cell number was recorded as an estimate derived from reference gene primer amplification. Sequenced by immunoSEQ multiplex PCR; TCRdb stores in-frame clones only, minus some. Clonal size and the V and J genes are those of that table, whereas D and trimming came from the DNA. The table includes tens of thousands of clones, 75% to 90% detected once. The sequence was collected from an elderly woman with active COVID-19. Sequencing was performed on peripheral blood.

In DNA form, the CDR3 reads TGCGCCAGCAGCCAATCCGGCGGGGTCTACTCTGGAAACACCATATATTTT. This sequence encodes CASSQSGGVYSGNTIYF. J is TRBJ1-3 and V is TRBV4-1, with D unresolved. Trimming pared 2 bases from V and 0 bases from J, leaving 14 bases between. Per the germline V gene, CDR1 is MGHRA and CDR2 is YSYEKL. The CDR3 is 17 amino acids.